This T cell receptor beta chain was profiled in a study of T cells in localized non-small cell lung cancer. Whole-study results and caveats: Adjacent lung was found to contain a median about 60 of the top 100 tumor clones. Maximal T cell clonality occurred in uninvolved adjacent lung, with tumor ranking below it. A single tumor region was sequenced, leaving heterogeneity possible. Prolonged overall survival went with higher T cell density in the blood.

For this clone: Its antigen is unidentified.

The germline gives CDR1 SGHDT, CDR2 YYEEEE. J lost 5 bases, V lost 4 bases, and 6 bases had no gene match. This CDR3 has 14 amino acids. The protocol was immunoSEQ multiplex PCR, while the TCRdb copy is restricted to in-frame clones and leaves out a portion. The table includes tens of thousands of clones, 65% to 85% detected once. Sequencing used peripheral blood, obtained before any cancer treatment. The rearrangement uses TRBV5-6 and TRBJ2-5; 9 nucleotides align to TRBD1. The receptor was derived from a female donor over 55 with stage I lung adenocarcinoma. The CDR3 reads CASSRTGVGETQYF. For the CDR3, the DNA is TGTGCCAGCAGCCGGACAGGGGTTGGGGAGACCCAGTACTTC.